Listed below are T cell receptor beta chains from one sample, sequenced in a study of CD8 T cells in ankylosing spondylitis. TCRdb redid the calling of the 5' RACE reads with MiXCR, one entry per CDR3 protein. The sample consists of 290,000 or so distinct CDR3 sequences, 20% to 25% of them appearing once. Sequenced input: blood, either unsorted or a sorted T cell fraction (not recorded which). The receptors originated from a female donor with ankylosing spondylitis or in good health (not recorded which). CDR3s include the opening cysteine and the closing phenylalanine or tryptophan. D genes are given only for firm matches. Clone size is stated in some rows and not others, as once, few, many or a class when expanded.

clone_size j_call v_call d_call cdr3_aa cdr3_nt
many TRBJ2-7 TRBV5-1 - CASSLSGTVSYEQYF TGCGCCAGCAGCTTGTCCGGGACCGTCTCCTACGAGCAGTACTTC
- TRBJ2-7 TRBV7-2 TRBD2 CASSYRAGGYEQYF TGTGCCAGCAGCTATAGGGCGGGAGGCTACGAGCAGTACTTC
- TRBJ2-1 TRBV9 TRBD2 CASSVGSAGDFVFTEYNEQFF TGTGCCAGCAGCGTAGGGTCGGCGGGAGACTTCGTCTTTACCGAATACAATGAGCAGTTCTTC
- TRBJ2-2 TRBV20-1 TRBD2 CSAQGLAGADTGELFF TGCAGTGCACAGGGACTAGCGGGGGCGGACACCGGGGAGCTGTTTTTT
few TRBJ2-5 TRBV20-1 TRBD2 CSAQFSGRSETQYF TGCAGTGCGCAATTCAGCGGGAGGAGTGAGACCCAGTACTTC
- TRBJ2-6 TRBV6-5 - CASSYDSVSGANVLTF TGTGCCAGCAGTTACGACTCGGTCTCTGGGGCCAACGTCCTGACTTTC
- TRBJ2-3 TRBV20-1 - CSARAHWATDTQYF TGCAGTGCTAGAGCACATTGGGCCACAGATACGCAGTATTTT
few TRBJ2-1 TRBV2 - CASGPLLVGEQFF TGTGCCAGCGGCCCACTTTTAGTAGGTGAGCAGTTCTTC
few TRBJ2-2 TRBV10-3 TRBD1 CAINGQGANTGELFF TGTGCCATCAACGGACAGGGGGCGAACACCGGGGAGCTGTTTTTT
- TRBJ2-5 TRBV28 - CASSAEQGILQETQYF TGTGCCAGCAGCGCTGAACAGGGAATCTTACAAGAGACCCAGTACTTC
- TRBJ1-2 TRBV18 - CASSPGQLRGYTF TGTGCCAGCTCACCCGGACAGCTCAGGGGCTACACCTTC
- TRBJ2-1 TRBV20-1 - CSASGGFLGYNEQFF TGCAGTGCTAGCGGGGGATTTTTAGGTTACAATGAGCAGTTCTTC
- TRBJ2-5 TRBV20-1 TRBD2 CSARTSGYSRTETQYF TGCAGTGCCAGAACTAGCGGGTACTCAAGAACGGAGACCCAGTACTTC
few TRBJ2-2 TRBV5-6 - CASSLPGGANTGELFF TGTGCCAGCAGCTTGCCTGGGGGCGCGAACACCGGGGAGCTGTTTTTT
- TRBJ2-7 TRBV20-1 - CSARGLILHEQYF TGCAGTGCTAGAGGACTGATCCTCCACGAGCAGTACTTC
- TRBJ2-1 TRBV20-1 - CSACFDWGNEQFF TGCAGTGCTTGTTTTGACTGGGGAAATGAGCAGTTCTTC
- TRBJ2-1 TRBV10-3 TRBD2 CATRGGALAANEQFF TGTGCCACCCGGGGAGGGGCGCTAGCCGCCAATGAGCAGTTCTTC
- TRBJ1-1 TRBV18 - CASSPEGLKNTEAFF TGTGCCAGCTCACCAGAAGGGCTGAAGAACACTGAAGCTTTCTTT
- TRBJ2-1 TRBV12-3/TRBV12-4 TRBD2 CASSFDFHSGSLNEQFF TGTGCCAGCAGTTTTGATTTTCATAGCGGGAGCCTCAATGAGCAGTTCTTC
few TRBJ2-1 TRBV6-2/TRBV6-3 TRBD2 CASTKTGGSGGNEQFF TGTGCCAGCACCAAAACCGGCGGGAGCGGGGGGAATGAGCAGTTCTTC
many TRBJ2-7 TRBV29-1 - CSVMDSPYEQYF TGCAGCGTTATGGACAGCCCCTACGAGCAGTACTTC
few TRBJ2-7 TRBV20-1 TRBD2 CSAPLAGRRDEQYF TGCAGTGCCCCACTAGCGGGCCGACGGGACGAGCAGTACTTC
- TRBJ2-7 TRBV12-3/TRBV12-4 TRBD1 CASSQDRGAYEQYF TGTGCCAGCAGTCAGGACAGGGGAGCCTACGAGCAGTACTTC
few TRBJ1-2 TRBV14 TRBD1 CASSPSTGGIYGYTF TGTGCCAGCAGCCCAAGCACAGGGGGTATCTATGGCTACACCTTC
many TRBJ1-1 TRBV29-1 - CSVQSVEMRAEAFF TGCAGCGTTCAGTCGGTAGAGATGCGGGCTGAAGCTTTCTTT
- TRBJ2-3 TRBV9 TRBD2 CASSLGGLAGADTQYF TGTGCCAGCAGCCTGGGAGGACTAGCGGGAGCAGATACGCAGTATTTT
few TRBJ1-1 TRBV6-5 TRBD1 CASSYLRTGLRTEAFF TGTGCCAGCAGTTACCTCCGGACAGGGTTGAGGACTGAAGCTTTCTTT
few TRBJ2-3 TRBV7-8 TRBD2 CASSPTRVAGADTQYF TGTGCCAGCAGCCCCACGAGGGTAGCGGGAGCTGATACGCAGTATTTT
many TRBJ2-5 TRBV7-2 TRBD2 CASSLGGREQETQYF TGTGCCAGCAGCTTAGGCGGGAGAGAACAAGAGACCCAGTACTTC
- TRBJ2-2 TRBV11-2 - CASSSDWTGELFF TGTGCCAGCAGCTCCGACTGGACCGGGGAGCTGTTTTTT
few TRBJ2-1 TRBV5-1 TRBD1 CASSLGQGLGNEQFF TGCGCCAGCAGCTTAGGACAGGGGTTAGGCAATGAGCAGTTCTTC
- TRBJ2-7 TRBV28 - CASRGGDLYEQYF TGTGCCAGCAGAGGGGGGGATCTCTACGAGCAGTACTTC
few TRBJ1-4 TRBV6-5 - CASSHRGGLTNEKLFF TGTGCCAGCAGTCACCGGGGGGGGCTAACTAATGAAAAACTGTTTTTT
few TRBJ2-1 TRBV20-1 - CSATPPVAGWQFNEQFF TGCAGTGCTACCCCCCCTGTCGCAGGGTGGCAGTTCAATGAGCAGTTCTTC
few TRBJ2-1 TRBV20-1 - CSASQGFGGLYNEQFF TGCAGTGCTAGTCAGGGGTTTGGTGGACTCTACAATGAGCAGTTCTTC
- TRBJ2-3 TRBV7-8 - CASSLRRTPRDTQYF TGTGCCAGCAGCTTGCGTCGGACCCCCCGAGATACGCAGTATTTT
- TRBJ1-3 TRBV10-3 - CATRGGDGNTIYF TGTGCCACTAGGGGAGGGGATGGAAACACCATATATTTT
few TRBJ2-2 TRBV30 - CAWGGTNTGELFF TGTGCCTGGGGGGGTACGAACACCGGGGAGCTGTTTTTT
- TRBJ1-1 TRBV29-1 - CSGLGRNTEAFF TGCAGCGGCCTCGGGAGGAACACTGAAGCTTTCTTT
many TRBJ2-1 TRBV28 - CASRRSTRNEQFF TGTGCCAGCCGGAGGTCTACTAGGAATGAGCAGTTCTTC
many TRBJ2-3 TRBV20-1 TRBD1 CSVDRGGDTQYF TGCAGTGTGGACAGGGGAGGAGATACGCAGTATTTT
- TRBJ2-5 TRBV24-1 TRBD2 CATGPGRAQETQYF TGTGCCACCGGACCCGGGAGGGCCCAAGAGACCCAGTACTTC
few TRBJ2-3 TRBV2 - CASQTGTDTQYF TGTGCCAGCCAGACGGGCACAGATACGCAGTATTTT
- TRBJ2-7 TRBV3-1 TRBD1 CASSQTPTGIAYEQYF TGTGCCAGCAGCCAAACCCCGACAGGGATTGCCTACGAGCAGTACTTC
few TRBJ2-3 TRBV11-2 - CASINGVDGPDTQYF TGTGCCAGCATCAACGGGGTGGACGGACCAGATACGCAGTATTTT
few TRBJ2-7 TRBV30 - CAWSSSPDRRYF TGTGCCTGGAGTTCATCCCCGGACCGGCGGTACTTC
- TRBJ2-1 TRBV4-3 TRBD1 CASSIWGTAGNEQFF TGCGCCAGCAGCATTTGGGGGACAGCCGGCAATGAGCAGTTCTTC
many TRBJ2-7 TRBV29-1 TRBD2 CSVEVGAGGSYEQYF TGCAGCGTTGAAGTTGGCGCGGGAGGATCCTACGAGCAGTACTTC
few TRBJ2-2 TRBV10-3 - CAISESPNTGELFF TGTGCCATCAGTGAGTCCCCGAACACCGGGGAGCTGTTTTTT
- TRBJ2-1 TRBV11-2 TRBD2 CASSSQGTSYNEQFF TGTGCCAGCAGCTCCCAGGGGACTAGTTACAATGAGCAGTTCTTC
- TRBJ2-7 TRBV12-3/TRBV12-4 - CASKGGEWAPSYEQYF TGTGCCAGCAAGGGGGGCGAGTGGGCCCCTTCCTACGAGCAGTACTTC
few TRBJ2-1 TRBV12-3/TRBV12-4 TRBD2 CASSRTRPWGQFF TGTGCCAGCAGCCGGACTAGGCCATGGGGGCAGTTCTTC
few TRBJ1-6 TRBV6-1 - CASSPLTNSPLHF TGTGCCAGCAGTCCGTTGACCAATTCACCCCTCCACTTT
few TRBJ1-4 TRBV10-2 TRBD1 CASSADRGKLFF TGCGCCAGCAGTGCGGACAGGGGAAAACTGTTTTTT
few TRBJ1-1 TRBV12-3/TRBV12-4 TRBD1 CASRMDRGDAEAFF TGTGCCAGCAGGATGGACAGGGGGGACGCTGAAGCTTTCTTT
- TRBJ2-1 TRBV27 TRBD1 CASRHGTEAYNEQFF TGTGCCAGCCGCCACGGGACAGAAGCCTACAATGAGCAGTTCTTC
- TRBJ1-1 TRBV7-2 - CASSLRIGGNTEAFF TGTGCCAGCAGCTTAAGGATCGGGGGGAACACTGAAGCTTTCTTT
- TRBJ2-4 TRBV13 TRBD2 CASSPGLAGGPGNIQYF TGTGCCAGCAGCCCGGGGCTAGCGGGAGGCCCGGGAAACATTCAGTACTTC
few TRBJ2-2 TRBV4-1 - CASSPRGNTGELFF TGCGCCAGCAGCCCCCGGGGCAACACCGGGGAGCTGTTTTTT